These 25 T cell receptor beta chains were sequenced from one sample in a study of blood T cell repertoires in COVID-19. The repertoire was sequenced with immunoSEQ multiplex PCR; TCRdb's copy has only in-frame clones and lacks some. The table records about 150,000 clones, roughly 77% of them present only once. The sequenced material came from peripheral blood. These TCRs come from a man aged 55 to 70 with acute or convalescent COVID-19.

The chain combines TRBV11-2 with TRBJ1-1; D remains ambiguous. Germline loops: CDR1 SGHAT, CDR2 FQNNGV. The germline V and J ends were trimmed by 1 base and 1 base, with 7 bases remaining between them. The CDR3 consists of 14 residues. CDR3 region: CASSLAHKNTEAFF. DNA for the CDR3: TGTGCCAGCAGCTTAGCACATAAGAACACTGAAGCTTTCTTT.

The chain couples TRBV27 to TRBJ1-1; D remains unclear. Germline V gene lookup returns CDR1 MNHEY and CDR2 SMNVEV (reference sequence). CDR3 length: 12 residues. V lost 4 bases, J lost 7 bases, and 10 bases lay in between. In nucleotides, the CDR3 is TGTGCCAGCAGTTCACCCTTCAGTGAAGCTTTCTTT. Translating it yields CASSSPFSEAFF.

J is TRBJ2-3 and V is TRBV4-2, with D unclear. Trimming pared 0 bases from V and 7 bases from J, leaving 11 bases between. Germline V gene lookup returns CDR1 LGHNA and CDR2 YNFKEQ. This CDR3 has 14 amino acids. CDR3 loop: CASSQEKEAYTQYF. In nucleotides, the CDR3 is TGTGCCAGCAGCCAAGAGAAAGAAGCTTATACGCAGTATTTT.

This clone was found a few times. The gene calls are TRBV24-1 and TRBJ2-3; TRBD1 agrees at 7 bases. Germline V gives CDR1 KGHDR, CDR2 SFDVKD. J was trimmed by 4 bases and V by 5 bases; bases with no gene match: 2. The CDR3 runs 13 residues. CDR3 DNA sequence: TGTGCCACCAGTGGTCAGGGGGCAGATACGCAGTATTTT. Translation gives CATSGQGADTQYF.

The rearrangement joins TRBV29-1 to TRBJ2-5, with TRBD1 identical over 8 bases. The J segment lost 0 bases and the V segment lost 3 bases, leaving 3 bases of the junction unmatched. Germline values: CDR1 SQVTM, CDR2 ANQGSEA. The CDR3 length is 14 residues. The CDR3 nucleotides read TGCAGCGTTGACGGGACAGGCAACCAAGAGACCCAGTACTTC. Encoded protein: CSVDGTGNQETQYF.

The genes are TRBV29-1 and TRBJ1-1; D may be TRBD1 (6 bases). CDR1 is SQVTM, CDR2 ANQGSEA, per germline. This CDR3 contains 14 residues. The V gene lost 4 bases and the J gene lost 1 base, with 13 bases spanning the gap. The CDR3 sequence: CSVAYRVPNTEAFF. In nucleotides, the CDR3 is TGCAGCGTTGCCTACAGGGTACCGAACACTGAAGCTTTCTTT.

This clone has ten or more counts. CDR3 loop: CASSYAGTRGTEAFF. In nucleotides, the CDR3 is TGTGCCAGCAGTTACGCGGGGACTCGTGGAACTGAAGCTTTCTTT. V and J are TRBV6-5 and TRBJ1-1, with D possibly TRBD1 on 5 matching bases. Trimming took off 2 bases at V and 5 bases at J, with 15 bases between the two ends. The CDR3 totals 15 residues. Germline-derived CDR1 and CDR2 are MNHEY and SVGAGI.

The chain carries TRBV5-1 and TRBJ2-1; perhaps TRBD2 as D (7 bases). The V gene's germline CDR1 is SGHRS and CDR2 YFSETQ. The length of the CDR3 is 15 residues. V lost 4 bases, J lost 0 bases, and 11 bases lay in between. Here the CDR3 reads CASSAGASSYNEQFF. The DNA for the CDR3 is TGCGCCAGCAGCGCGGGGGCAAGCTCCTACAATGAGCAGTTCTTC. Variable domain in full (rest from reference TRBV5-1 and TRBJ2-1): KAGVTQTPRYLIKTRGQQVTLSCSPISGHRSVSWYQQTPGQGLQFLFEYFSETQRNKGNFPGRFSGRQFSNSRSEMNVSTLELGDSALYLCASSAGASSYNEQFFGPGTRLTVL.

The count of this clone is one. The V call is TRBV4-2, the J call TRBJ2-1; 7 bases map to TRBD2. The V gene's germline CDR1 is LGHNA and CDR2 YNFKEQ. Germline trimming cut 2 bases from V and 4 bases from J; bases unmatched to any gene: 5. The CDR3 has 15 amino acids. In DNA, the CDR3 is TGTGCCAGCAGCCAATCAGCGGGGAGGTACAATGAGCAGTTCTTC. It encodes CASSQSAGRYNEQFF.

J is TRBJ1-5 and V is TRBV19; D uncertain. V was pared by 4 bases and J by 8 bases, with 15 bases between. The CDR3 has 14 residues. Germline CDR1 is LNHDA and CDR2 is SQIVND (reference sequence). The CDR3, as DNA: TGTGCCAGTAGTACTTCCGTTGTGAGTGAGCCCCAGCATTTT. This translates into CASSTSVVSEPQHF.

By share of the sample, this clone is medium-sized. The chain uses TRBV12-3 or TRBV12-4 and TRBJ2-1, with TRBD2 identical over 7 bases. This CDR3 is 13 amino acids long. The ends lost 3 bases at V and 7 bases at J; junction bases unmatched: 3. Here the CDR3 reads CASSFSSGNEQFF. The DNA of the CDR3 is TGTGCCAGCAGTTTCAGTAGCGGGAATGAGCAGTTCTTC.

As concerns this clone: Other DNA sequences in the sample encode the same CDR3. The DNA of the CDR3 is TGTGCCAGTCGTCCGGGACAGGGTGCCTACGAGCAGTACTTC. Its protein is CASRPGQGAYEQYF. The chain recombines TRBV19 with TRBJ2-7; 9 bases are shared with TRBD1. Germline-derived CDR1 and CDR2 are LNHDA and SQIVND (reference sequence). The V gene end was trimmed by 8 bases and the J gene end by 2 bases; junction bases not matched to a gene: 7. This CDR3 contains 14 residues.

This rearrangement joins TRBV6-5 to TRBJ2-1, with 8 bases matching TRBD2. J gave up 2 bases and V 7 bases, and 7 bases lay outside the gene matches. CDR1 MNHEY and CDR2 SVGAGI come from the germline V gene. This CDR3 region has 15 residues. The CDR3 bases are TGTGCCAGCACCCCCTCTAGCGGGCCCTACAATGAGCAGTTCTTC. Its translation: CASTPSSGPYNEQFF.

This chain joins TRBV6-5 and TRBJ2-7; 9 bases are a match to TRBD1. V dropped 5 bases and J dropped 3; count of bases not matched to a gene: 8. The CDR3 has 15 residues. The V gene's germline CDR1 is MNHEY and CDR2 SVGAGI. The CDR3 DNA follows: TGTGCCAGCAGTCGGTCCGGGACAGGGATCTACGAGCAGTACTTC. The encoded protein is CASSRSGTGIYEQYF.

The chain combines TRBV7-9 with TRBJ2-3, with 11 bases lining up with TRBD2. The germline CDR1 and CDR2 sequences are SEHNR and FQNEAQ (reference sequence). J was trimmed by 0 bases and V by 3 bases; bases with no gene match: 5. This CDR3 is 17 amino acids long. This CDR3 is CASSFLTSGVSTDTQYF. Here the CDR3 DNA reads TGTGCCAGCAGCTTTTTGACTAGCGGGGTTAGCACAGATACGCAGTATTTT.

V is TRBV13 and J is TRBJ2-5; TRBD2 aligns across 9 bases. Germline V gene sequence: CDR1 PRHDT, CDR2 FYEKMQ (reference sequence). V shed 2 bases and J 5 bases; nucleotides not matched to a gene: 3. The CDR3 length is 14 residues. CDR3 in DNA: TGTGCCAGCAGCTTACCTACTAGCGGGGAGACCCAGTACTTC. This codes for CASSLPTSGETQYF.

The chain joins TRBV7-2 to TRBJ2-7, with D possibly matching TRBD2 (7 bases). Germline CDR1 and CDR2: SGHTA and FQGNSA. The CDR3 has 14 residues. V was shortened by 6 bases and J by 2 bases, with 14 bases between the two germline ends. CDR3 sequence (DNA): TGTGCCAGCAGTAGGGAGGGGACAACCTACGAGCAGTACTTC. Protein sequence: CASSREGTTYEQYF.

CDR3 sequence (DNA): TGTGCCAGTAGGGCGAGGGCCGAGAACACTGAAGCTTTCTTT. It codes for CASRARAENTEAFF. The V call is TRBV19, the J call TRBJ1-1; unclear D gene. Germline values: CDR1 LNHDA, CDR2 SQIVND (reference sequence). With 6 bases removed from V and 1 base from J, the gap between germline ends came to 12 bases. The CDR3 loop spans 14 amino acids.

The CDR3 spells CASSQWTGTNEKLFF. The CDR3 nucleotides read TGTGCCAGCTCACAGTGGACAGGAACTAATGAAAAACTGTTTTTT. V and J are TRBV18 and TRBJ1-4, with TRBD1 matching 7 bases. The CDR3 is 15 amino acids. Germline V CDR1 and CDR2: KGHSH, LQKENI. J gave up 1 base and V 4 bases, and 3 bases lay outside the gene matches.

This chain joins TRBV7-9 and TRBJ2-1; D call uncertain. Trimming removed 4 bases at V and 6 bases at J, with 7 bases between. The CDR3 length is 12 residues. CDR1 and CDR2 (germline): SEHNR, FQNEAQ (reference sequence). In DNA form, the CDR3 reads TGTGCCAGCAGCTCTAGAGGCAATGAGCAGTTCTTC. Protein sequence: CASSSRGNEQFF.

The chain couples TRBV6-5 to TRBJ1-1; TRBD1 is a possible D gene (6 bases). This CDR3 has 13 amino acids. CDR1 and CDR2 (germline): MNHEY, SVGAGI. V dropped 2 bases and J dropped 5 bases, with 9 bases sitting between them. The CDR3 DNA reads TGTGCCAGCAGTTACCAGGGGAATACTGAAGCTTTCTTT. Translating it yields CASSYQGNTEAFF.

The J gene is TRBJ2-7, the V gene TRBV6-5, with D possibly TRBD1 on 6 matching bases. This CDR3 has 16 amino acids. Trimming left V 0 bases short and J 5 bases short, with 17 bases between. The germline CDR1 and CDR2 sequences are MNHEY and SVGAGI. In DNA form, the CDR3 reads TGTGCCAGCAGTTACTCGAATTCCAGGGGAAGGAACGAGCAGTACTTC. It codes for CASSYSNSRGRNEQYF.

This sequence joins TRBV6-5 and TRBJ2-7; D gene unclear. Per germline, CDR1 MNHEY and CDR2 SVGAGI. Trimming pared 0 bases from V and 6 bases from J, leaving 9 bases between. The CDR3 spans 13 residues. This CDR3 reads CASSYSLEGEQYF. The CDR3 bases are TGTGCCAGCAGTTACTCTCTAGAAGGCGAGCAGTACTTC.

The rearrangement joins TRBV7-9 to TRBJ2-7, with D uncertain. Trimming removed 1 base from V and 0 bases from J, with 7 bases in between. This CDR3 has 14 amino acids. Germline V gene sequence: CDR1 SEHNR, CDR2 FQNEAQ (reference sequence). DNA of the CDR3: TGTGCCAGCAGCTTAGGAGCGAGCTCCTACGAGCAGTACTTC. Translated, it gives CASSLGASSYEQYF.

This clone was counted only a few times. V and J are TRBV4-2 and TRBJ2-1; TRBD2 matches 7 bases. CDR1 and CDR2 (germline): LGHNA, YNFKEQ. This CDR3 has 14 residues. Trimming at V came to 3 bases and at J to 8 bases, leaving 7 bases not matched to a gene. The chain's CDR3 is CASSQTGRGDEQFF. CDR3 sequence (DNA): TGTGCCAGCAGCCAGACTGGGAGGGGCGATGAGCAGTTCTTC.